A single sample gave rise to the 16 T cell receptor beta chains below, sequenced in a study of blood T cells in healthy people across ages. Together with a sample-barcoded 5' primer, a J-beta primer mix was included in a second PCR lasting about 7 to 11 cycles. TCRdb processed the 5' RACE reads anew with MiXCR; each CDR3 protein has one entry. The sample includes roughly 1,100,000 distinct CDR3 sequences, 20% to 25% of them seen just once. In addition, the sample was reused for a study of T cells of mothers and their children.

The sequenced material came from blood. The receptors originated from a girl aged 2 to 10 in good health.

This clonotype was seen a few times. The V call is TRBV5-1, the J call TRBJ2-1; D gene ambiguous. The CDR3 covers 16 residues. Germline V gene sequence: CDR1 SGHRS, CDR2 YFSETQ. The V gene lost 0 bases and the J gene lost 10 bases, with 20 bases spanning the gap. The CDR3 here is CASSLDAGIAKAEQFF. CDR3 nucleotide sequence: TGCGCCAGCAGCTTGGACGCCGGAATAGCTAAAGCGGAGCAGTTCTTC.

The chain combines TRBV5-6 with TRBJ1-2; D call uncertain. V lost 0 bases to trimming and J lost 4 bases, with 16 bases between them. The CDR3 spans 16 residues. Germline V gene lookup returns CDR1 SGHDT and CDR2 YYEEEE. The CDR3 sequence: CASSLAGLQDAYGYTF. The CDR3 DNA is TGTGCCAGCAGCTTGGCCGGGTTGCAGGACGCCTATGGCTACACCTTC.

The chain has TRBV7-6 and TRBJ1-6, with a possible D match to TRBD1 (6 bases). This CDR3 comprises 15 residues. Trimming removed 5 bases at V and 7 bases at J, with 15 bases between. Germline V gene lookup returns CDR1 SGHVS and CDR2 FNYEAQ. This chain's CDR3 is CASSRAGVGNSPLHF. In DNA form, the CDR3 reads TGTGCCAGCAGCCGCGCAGGGGTAGGAAATTCACCCCTCCACTTT.

V and J are TRBV13 and TRBJ2-2, with D hard to call. The CDR3 spans 16 residues. V was pared by 5 bases and J by 0 bases, with 13 bases between. Germline V lookup: CDR1 PRHDT, CDR2 FYEKMQ (reference sequence). The CDR3 DNA reads TGTGCCAGCAGCCTCAAACAGCACGCGAACACCGGGGAGCTGTTTTTT. Its protein product is CASSLKQHANTGELFF.

This clonotype has more than one count but fewer than ten. The rearrangement uses TRBV12-3 or TRBV12-4 and TRBJ1-1, with D perhaps TRBD1 (6 bases). CDR3 size: 13 residues. Trimming took off 3 bases at V and 5 bases at J, with 10 bases between the two ends. The DNA of the CDR3 is TGTGCCAGCAGTTTCGGACAGAGGACTGAAGCTTTCTTT. Translated, it gives CASSFGQRTEAFF.

This clonotype was seen a few times. The germline gene is not matched at one end of the junction; a read error may be the cause. This chain uses TRBV29-1 with TRBJ2-5, with a possible D match to TRBD2 (5 bases). There are 15 residues in the CDR3. Looked up from germline, CDR1 is SQVTM and CDR2 is ANQGSEA. The CDR3 DNA reads TGCAGCGTTGAACCCAGCCTTCGAAAGCGGAATGAGCAGCTCTTC. Protein: CSVEPSLRKRNEQLF.

The rearrangement uses TRBV7-9 and TRBJ2-1, with D perhaps matching TRBD2 (5 bases). The germline V gene encodes CDR1 SEHNR and CDR2 FQNEAQ (reference sequence). The CDR3 is 16 residues long. V gave up 5 bases and J gave up 11 bases, with 25 bases separating them. This CDR3 is CASSAIEGGSANKQFF. The CDR3 nucleotides are TGTGCCAGCAGCGCTATCGAGGGTGGCTCCGCTAATAAGCAGTTCTTC.

This chain connects TRBV5-1 to TRBJ2-7, with D possibly being TRBD2 (6 bases). V was cut by 4 bases and J by 0 bases, with 11 bases left in between. This CDR3 comprises 14 residues. Germline loops: CDR1 SGHRS, CDR2 YFSETQ. The chain's CDR3 is CASSPGLNSYEQYF. The DNA for the CDR3 is TGCGCCAGCAGCCCGGGACTCAACTCCTACGAGCAGTACTTC.

In its sample, this clonotype was seen a few times. The V and J genes are TRBV5-1 and TRBJ2-2; a possible D gene is TRBD1 (6 bases). There are 14 residues in the CDR3. The germline V gene encodes CDR1 SGHRS and CDR2 YFSETQ. Trimming cost V 6 bases and J 1 base, with 10 bases left between them. The CDR3, as DNA: TGCGCCAGCAACGGACAGATGAACACCGGGGAGCTGTTTTTT. It specifies CASNGQMNTGELFF.

The table lists this clonotype with a few counts. The V and J genes are TRBV18 and TRBJ1-1; no clear D. This CDR3 comprises 15 residues. V lost 0 bases, J lost 0 bases, and 8 bases lay in between. Looked up from germline, CDR1 is KGHSH and CDR2 is LQKENI. In DNA, the CDR3 is TGTGCCAGCTCACCACCGGACGGATTGAACACTGAAGCTTTCTTT. This encodes CASSPPDGLNTEAFF.

This chain links TRBV6-1 with TRBJ2-5; the D gene is possibly TRBD1 (6 bases). Deletions cut 6 bases from V and 0 bases from J, with 17 bases between. Germline lookup yields CDR1 MNHNS and CDR2 SASEGT. This CDR3 region has 16 residues. In DNA form, the CDR3 reads TGTGCCAGCAGCGCTGGGACACCAGATAACCAAGAGACCCAGTACTTC. Its protein product is CASSAGTPDNQETQYF.

The rearrangement links TRBV6-2 or TRBV6-3 to TRBJ1-2; D ambiguous. Trimming stripped 10 bases from V and 3 bases from J, with 12 bases between. The CDR3 totals 12 residues. Germline lookup yields CDR1 MNHEY and CDR2 SVGEGT. In nucleotides, the CDR3 is TGTGCCACCCGTACCGGTGACTATGGCTACACCTTC. The encoded protein is CATRTGDYGYTF.

In the case of this clonotype: At one end the junction does not follow the germline gene, possibly because of a read error. The chain employs TRBV12-3 or TRBV12-4 and TRBJ2-1, with 7 bases fitting TRBD2. The J call may be wrong; the DNA end is better matched by TRBJ2-5. The CDR3 runs 14 residues. Here the CDR3 DNA reads TGTGTCAGCAGTTTACGCACGGGGGGAGAGACCCAGTACTTC. The encoded protein is CVSSLRTGGETQYF.

The sample holds a few counts of this clonotype. The chain employs TRBV6-2 or TRBV6-3 and TRBJ2-3; D ambiguous. V lost 5 bases and J lost 9, with 15 bases in between. This CDR3 comprises 13 residues. Germline CDR1 reads MNHEY; CDR2 reads SVGEGT. The CDR3: CASSPPPARTQYF. The CDR3 DNA reads as TGTGCCAGCAGTCCCCCCCCAGCGAGGACGCAGTATTTT.

This sequence joins TRBV4-3 and TRBJ1-1, with a tentative D call TRBD1 (5 bases). V dropped 1 base and J dropped 5 bases, with 11 bases sitting between them. Germline CDR1 reads LGHNA; CDR2 reads YSLEER. There are 14 residues in the CDR3. The CDR3 here is CASSQAPAGTEAFF. Here the CDR3 DNA reads TGCGCCAGCAGCCAAGCACCGGCAGGGACTGAAGCTTTCTTT.

V is TRBV12-3 or TRBV12-4 and J is TRBJ2-3; 7 bases line up with TRBD1. V shed 6 bases and J 0 bases; nucleotides not matched to a gene: 6. This CDR3 is built from 15 residues. CDR3 sequence (DNA): TGTGCCAGCAGCGATACAGGGGTTAGCACAGATACGCAGTATTTT. This sequence encodes CASSDTGVSTDTQYF.